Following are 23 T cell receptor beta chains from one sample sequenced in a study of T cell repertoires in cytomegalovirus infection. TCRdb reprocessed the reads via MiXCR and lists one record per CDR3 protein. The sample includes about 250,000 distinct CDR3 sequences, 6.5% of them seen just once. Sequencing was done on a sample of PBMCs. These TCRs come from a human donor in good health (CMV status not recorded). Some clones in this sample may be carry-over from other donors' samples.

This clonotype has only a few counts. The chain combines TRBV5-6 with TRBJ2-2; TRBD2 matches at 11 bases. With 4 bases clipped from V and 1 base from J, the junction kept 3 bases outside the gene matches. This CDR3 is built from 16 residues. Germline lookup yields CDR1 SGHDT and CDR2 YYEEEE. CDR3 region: CASSLGLAGNTGELFF. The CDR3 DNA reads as TGTGCCAGCAGCCTAGGACTAGCGGGGAACACCGGGGAGCTGTTTTTT.

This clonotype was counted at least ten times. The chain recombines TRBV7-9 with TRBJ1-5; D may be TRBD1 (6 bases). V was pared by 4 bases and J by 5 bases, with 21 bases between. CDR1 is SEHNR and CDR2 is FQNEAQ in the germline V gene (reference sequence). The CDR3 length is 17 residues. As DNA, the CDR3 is TGTGCCAGCAGCTCAACTAACACAGGGTTTTTCGATCAGCCCCAGCATTTT. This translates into CASSSTNTGFFDQPQHF.

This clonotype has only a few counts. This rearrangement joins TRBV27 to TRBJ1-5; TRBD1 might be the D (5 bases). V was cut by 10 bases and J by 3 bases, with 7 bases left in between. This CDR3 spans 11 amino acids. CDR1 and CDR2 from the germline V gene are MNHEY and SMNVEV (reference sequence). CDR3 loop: CAIGANQPQHF. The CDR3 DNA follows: TGTGCCATCGGGGCCAATCAGCCCCAGCATTTT.

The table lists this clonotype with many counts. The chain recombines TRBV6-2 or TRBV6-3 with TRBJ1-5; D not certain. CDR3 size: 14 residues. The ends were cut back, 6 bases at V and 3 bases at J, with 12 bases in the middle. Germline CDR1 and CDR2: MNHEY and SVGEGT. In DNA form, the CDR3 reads TGTGCCAGCAGCATTAGCGGTCACAATCAGCCCCAGCATTTT. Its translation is CASSISGHNQPQHF.

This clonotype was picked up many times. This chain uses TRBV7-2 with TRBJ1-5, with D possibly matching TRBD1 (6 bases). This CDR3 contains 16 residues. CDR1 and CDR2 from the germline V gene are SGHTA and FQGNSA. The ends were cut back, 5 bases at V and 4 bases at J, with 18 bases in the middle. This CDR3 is CASSQSGGSANQPQHF. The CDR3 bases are TGTGCCAGCAGCCAATCGGGGGGCAGCGCTAATCAGCCCCAGCATTTT.

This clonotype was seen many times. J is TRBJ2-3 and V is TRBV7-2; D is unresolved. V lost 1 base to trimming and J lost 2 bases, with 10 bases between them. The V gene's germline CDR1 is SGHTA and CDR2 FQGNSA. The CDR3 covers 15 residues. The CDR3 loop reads CASSLDDDPTDTQYF. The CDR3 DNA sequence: TGTGCCAGCAGCTTAGATGACGACCCCACAGATACGCAGTATTTT.

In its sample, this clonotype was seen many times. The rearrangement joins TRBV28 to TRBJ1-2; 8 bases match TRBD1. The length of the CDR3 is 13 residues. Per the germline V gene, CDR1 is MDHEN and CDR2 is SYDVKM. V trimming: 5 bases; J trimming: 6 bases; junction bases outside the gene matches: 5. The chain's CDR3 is CASSIDRGNGYTF. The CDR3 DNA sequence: TGTGCCAGCAGTATCGACAGGGGAAATGGCTACACCTTC.

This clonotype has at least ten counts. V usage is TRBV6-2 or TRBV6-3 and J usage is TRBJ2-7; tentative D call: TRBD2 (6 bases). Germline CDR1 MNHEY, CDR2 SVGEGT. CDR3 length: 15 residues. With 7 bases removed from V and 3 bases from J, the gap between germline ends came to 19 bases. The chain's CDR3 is CASKLPGTGDYEQYF. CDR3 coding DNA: TGTGCCAGCAAACTACCTGGGACGGGGGACTACGAGCAGTACTTC.

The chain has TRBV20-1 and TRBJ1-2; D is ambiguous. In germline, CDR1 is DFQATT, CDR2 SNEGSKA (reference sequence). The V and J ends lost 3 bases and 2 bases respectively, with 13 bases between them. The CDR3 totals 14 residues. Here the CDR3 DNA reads TGCAGTGCTAGTCATAGTTACTCCAACTATGGCTACACCTTC. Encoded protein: CSASHSYSNYGYTF.

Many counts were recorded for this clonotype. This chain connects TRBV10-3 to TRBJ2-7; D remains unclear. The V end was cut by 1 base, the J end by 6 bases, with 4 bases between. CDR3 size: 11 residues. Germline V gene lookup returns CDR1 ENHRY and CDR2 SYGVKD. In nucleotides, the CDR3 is TGTGCCATCAGTGAGTTAGGCGAGCAGTACTTC. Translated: CAISELGEQYF.

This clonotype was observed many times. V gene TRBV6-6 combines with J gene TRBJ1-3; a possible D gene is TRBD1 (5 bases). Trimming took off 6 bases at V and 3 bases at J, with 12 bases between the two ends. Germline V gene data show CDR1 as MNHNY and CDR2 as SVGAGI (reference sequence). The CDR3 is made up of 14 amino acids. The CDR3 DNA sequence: TGTGCCAGCAGCCCTAAGGGGATTGGAAACACCATATATTTT. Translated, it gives CASSPKGIGNTIYF.

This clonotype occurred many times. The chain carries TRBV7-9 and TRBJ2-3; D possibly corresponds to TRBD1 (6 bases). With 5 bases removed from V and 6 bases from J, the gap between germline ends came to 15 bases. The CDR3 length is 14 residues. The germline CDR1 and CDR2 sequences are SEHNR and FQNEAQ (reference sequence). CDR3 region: CASSSRQDGDTQYF. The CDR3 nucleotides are TGTGCCAGCAGCAGCCGACAGGACGGGGATACGCAGTATTTT.

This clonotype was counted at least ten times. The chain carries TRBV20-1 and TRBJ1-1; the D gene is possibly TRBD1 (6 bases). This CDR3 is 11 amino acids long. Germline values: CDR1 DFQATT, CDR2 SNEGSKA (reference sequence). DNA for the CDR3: TGCAGGGCCCAGGGGCTCACTGAAGCTTTCTTT. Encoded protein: CRAQGLTEAFF.

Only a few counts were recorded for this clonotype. CDR3 sequence (DNA): TGTGCCAGCCTCCCGAGTGGGCCCTCGAACACTGAAGCTTTCTTT. It specifies CASLPSGPSNTEAFF. V usage is TRBV6-6 and J usage is TRBJ1-1; D unresolved. Between the trimmed V and J ends, which lost 8 bases and 1 base, there was a span of 17 bases. CDR1 MNHNY and CDR2 SVGAGI come from the germline V gene (reference sequence). The CDR3 loop spans 15 amino acids.

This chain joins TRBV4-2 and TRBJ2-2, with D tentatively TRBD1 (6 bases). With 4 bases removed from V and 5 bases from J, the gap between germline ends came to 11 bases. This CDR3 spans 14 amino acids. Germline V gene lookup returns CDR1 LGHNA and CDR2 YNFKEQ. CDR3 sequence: CASSPVRGTGELFF. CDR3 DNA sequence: TGTGCCAGCAGCCCCGTCAGGGGTACCGGGGAGCTGTTTTTT.

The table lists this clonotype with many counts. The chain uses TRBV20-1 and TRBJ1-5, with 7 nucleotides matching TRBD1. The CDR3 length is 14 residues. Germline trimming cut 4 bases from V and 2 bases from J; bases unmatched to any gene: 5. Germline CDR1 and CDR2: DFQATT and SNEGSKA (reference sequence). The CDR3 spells CSANNGQGNQPQHF. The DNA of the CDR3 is TGCAGTGCTAATAATGGACAGGGCAATCAGCCCCAGCATTTT.

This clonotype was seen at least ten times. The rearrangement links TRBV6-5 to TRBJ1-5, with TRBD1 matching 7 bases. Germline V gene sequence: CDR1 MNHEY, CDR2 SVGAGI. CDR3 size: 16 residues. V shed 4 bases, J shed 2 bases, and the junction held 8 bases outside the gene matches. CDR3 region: CASSLGSGTGNQPQHF. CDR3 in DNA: TGTGCCAGCAGTTTGGGATCCGGGACAGGCAATCAGCCCCAGCATTTT.

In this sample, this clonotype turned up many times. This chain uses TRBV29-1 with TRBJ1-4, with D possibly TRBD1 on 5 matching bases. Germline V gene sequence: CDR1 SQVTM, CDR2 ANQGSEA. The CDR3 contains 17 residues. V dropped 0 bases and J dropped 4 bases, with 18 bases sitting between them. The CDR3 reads CSVEDRGAGRFNEKLFF. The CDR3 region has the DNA TGCAGCGTTGAAGACCGGGGCGCAGGCCGCTTTAATGAAAAACTGTTTTTT.

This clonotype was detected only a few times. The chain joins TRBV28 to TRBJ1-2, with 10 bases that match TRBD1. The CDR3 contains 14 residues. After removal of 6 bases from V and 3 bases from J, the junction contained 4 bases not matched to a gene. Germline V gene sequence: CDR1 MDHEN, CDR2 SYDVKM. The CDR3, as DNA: TGTGCCAGCAGCCGACAGGGGGCAGACTATGGCTACACCTTC. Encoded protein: CASSRQGADYGYTF.

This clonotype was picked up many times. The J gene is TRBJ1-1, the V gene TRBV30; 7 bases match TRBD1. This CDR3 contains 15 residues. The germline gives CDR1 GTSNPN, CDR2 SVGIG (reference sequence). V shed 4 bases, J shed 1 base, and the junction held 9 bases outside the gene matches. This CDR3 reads CAWTARGMTNTEAFF. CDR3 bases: TGTGCCTGGACGGCCAGGGGGATGACGAACACTGAAGCTTTCTTT.

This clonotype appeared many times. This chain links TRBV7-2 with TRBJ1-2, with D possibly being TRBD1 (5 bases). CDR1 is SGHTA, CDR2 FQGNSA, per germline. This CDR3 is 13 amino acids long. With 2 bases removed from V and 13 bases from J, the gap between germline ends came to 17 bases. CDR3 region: CASSLNSGTSGTF. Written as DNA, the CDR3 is TGTGCCAGCAGCTTAAATTCGGGGACCTCGGGCACCTTC.

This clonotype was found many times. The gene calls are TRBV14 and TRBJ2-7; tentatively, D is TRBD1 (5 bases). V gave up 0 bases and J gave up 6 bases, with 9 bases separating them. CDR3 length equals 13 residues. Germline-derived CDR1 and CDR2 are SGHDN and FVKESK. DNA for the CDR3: TGTGCCAGCAGCCAAGACCGAAGGGGCGAGCAGTACTTC. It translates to CASSQDRRGEQYF. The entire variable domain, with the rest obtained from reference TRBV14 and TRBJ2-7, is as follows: EAGVTQFPSHSVIEKGQTVTLRCDPISGHDNLYWYRRVMGKEIKFLLHFVKESKQDESGMPNNRFLAERTGGTYSTLKVQPAELEDSGVYFCASSQDRRGEQYFGPGTRLTVT.

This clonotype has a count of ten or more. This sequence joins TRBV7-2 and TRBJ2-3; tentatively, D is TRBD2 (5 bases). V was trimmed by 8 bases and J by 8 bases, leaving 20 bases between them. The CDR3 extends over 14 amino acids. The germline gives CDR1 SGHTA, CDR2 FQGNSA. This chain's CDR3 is CASLRERLSGTQYF. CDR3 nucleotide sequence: TGTGCCAGCTTGCGAGAGAGACTATCGGGTACGCAGTATTTT.